This T cell receptor beta chain was identified during a study of blood T cell repertoires in COVID-19. Turning to the study itself: Researchers got acute and convalescent COVID-19 samples from the United States, Italy and Spain. Sources were T cells, B-cell-depleted T cells, or PBMCs; the material itself was cDNA or gDNA.

There are 16 residues in the CDR3. V shed 0 bases and J 2 bases; nucleotides not matched to a gene: 3. Germline V CDR1 and CDR2: SGDLS, YYNGEE. In the original processing: Estimated nucleated cell counts came from reference gene primer amplification. Data came from immunoSEQ multiplex PCR; TCRdb stores just in-frame clones and leaves some out. V, J and clone size derive from that table, while D and trimming were established from the DNA sequence. The sample lists approximately 150,000 clones; more than 75% were seen once. The chain joins TRBV9 to TRBJ2-2; the match to TRBD2 covers 8 bases. The sequencing sample was made of peripheral blood. The sequence was collected from a human donor in a cohort sampled during active COVID-19. The CDR3 DNA sequence: TGTGCCAGCAGCGTAGCCAGCGGGGGTAACACCGGGGAGCTGTTTTTT. This translates into CASSVASGGNTGELFF.